This note documents a single T cell receptor beta chain sequence. The record originates from a study of control samples from healthy donors and cancer patients. The CDR3 runs 15 residues. Trimming stripped 0 bases from V and 7 bases from J, with 13 bases between. Per germline, CDR1 MRHNA and CDR2 SNTAGT. This table comes from immunoSEQ multiplex PCR, and its TCRdb copy is limited to in-frame clones, with some not included. Among roughly 70,000 clones listed, about 94% were seen once. The chain couples TRBV6-4 to TRBJ2-1; the D gene could be TRBD1 or TRBD2 (6 bases each). Sequenced sample: blood. The TCR comes from a woman in her twenties or thirties in good health. This chain's CDR3 is CASSDSREGGNEQFF. The DNA of the CDR3 is TGTGCCAGCAGTGACTCGAGAGAAGGGGGGAATGAGCAGTTCTTC.